This paragraph reports one T cell receptor (beta chain). This clonotype was found a few times. No cognate antigen has been identified for it. Base quality data are lacking; no much larger clone is found one base away. This record comes from a study of T-cell reconstitution after alpha-beta-depleted transplantation in children (dated by TCRdb to the mid-2010s). Concerning the study at large: The study quantitatively tracked T-cell immune reconstitution after TCRalphabeta/CD19-depleted allogeneic hematopoietic cell transplantation in children using TCR repertoire profiling.

Libraries were constructed by PCR. Sequenced on an Illumina HiSeq 2500. Molecular barcoding was employed in the preparation of TCR libraries, with unique molecular identifiers being used to normalize TCRbeta repertoire quantification. In-frame beta chains were kept once TCRdb had trimmed the public reads at Q25 with fastp and called clones with MiXCR. Rows with a matching CDR3 protein are joined into one entry that keeps the most common DNA and genes. Within this sample are fewer than 700,000 distinct CDR3 sequences, with roughly 24% of them counted one time only. The ten largest clones take up 11% to 15% of the sample. The germline V and J ends show losses of 5 bases and 8 bases respectively, and no gene match explains 5 bases of the junction. CDR1 and CDR2 were assigned from the germline V gene as SQVTM and ANQGSEA. Its CDR3 holds 13 amino acids, cysteine through phenylalanine. The CDR3 DNA has 39 bases and is translated from base 1.

On the study overall, not on this receptor specifically: Hyperexpanded clone frequencies declined over subsequent months; after one year, T-cell counts and TCRbeta diversity were mostly attributed to newly produced T cells. In some patients, the high TCRbeta diversity seen at day 60 was put down to recipient T cells and intrathymic progenitors that had survived conditioning. The apparently early recovery of alphabetaT-cell counts about two months after transplant reportedly depended on only several hundred rapidly expanded clones that came from non-depleted graft cells.

Read against the paper, the sample's treatment or condition label means: allogeneic hematopoietic cell transplantation with graft depleted of TCRalphabeta T cells and CD19 B cells. TCRalphabeta/CD19-depleted allogeneic hematopoietic cell grafts were given to the transplant recipients, all of whom were children. The source is a boy in the first two years of life who had a stem cell transplant for acute myeloid leukemia, so the T cells may come from the graft donor. The chain joins TRBV29-1 to TRBJ2-1, with 11 bases matching TRBD1. The starting material was PBMCs, mostly from graft donor cells, obtained 360 days after TCRalphabeta/CD19-depleted stem cell transplant. The CDR3 in this case is CSVQDRGLDEQFF. The sequence in DNA is TGCAGCGTTCAGGACAGGGGGCTGGATGAGCAGTTCTTC.